This T cell receptor beta chain is drawn from a study of blood T cells in healthy people across ages. For the second PCR, which ran for roughly 6 to 12 cycles, a sample-barcoded 5' primer and a J-beta primer mix were used. Each CDR3 protein gets one entry after TCRdb re-called the 5' RACE reads with MiXCR. The sample contains about 1.6 million distinct CDR3 sequences, around 36% of which appear only once. Each sample yielded at least 7 million isolated PBMCs. With each sample, at least 5 micrograms of total RNA were extracted. Trimming removed 0 bases at V and 4 bases at J, with 4 bases between. Germline CDR1 SGHDT, CDR2 YYEEEE. This CDR3 comprises 12 residues. This clonotype was detected ten times or more.

The source is a young woman in good health. The specimen was blood. V and J are TRBV5-6 and TRBJ1-1; D unresolved. Here the CDR3 DNA reads TGTGCCAGCAGCTTGGTGTCCACTGAAGCTTTCTTT. It translates to CASSLVSTEAFF.